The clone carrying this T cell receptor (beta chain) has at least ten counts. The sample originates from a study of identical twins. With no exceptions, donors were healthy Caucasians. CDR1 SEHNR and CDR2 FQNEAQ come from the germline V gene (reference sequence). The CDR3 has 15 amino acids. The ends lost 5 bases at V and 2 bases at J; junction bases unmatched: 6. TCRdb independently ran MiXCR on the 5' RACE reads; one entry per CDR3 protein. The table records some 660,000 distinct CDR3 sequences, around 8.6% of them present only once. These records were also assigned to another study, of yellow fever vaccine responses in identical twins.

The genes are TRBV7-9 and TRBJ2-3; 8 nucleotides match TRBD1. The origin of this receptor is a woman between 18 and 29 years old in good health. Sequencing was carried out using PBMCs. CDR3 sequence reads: CASSLQTGATDTQYF. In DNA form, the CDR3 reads TGTGCCAGCAGCCTACAGACAGGGGCCACAGATACGCAGTATTTT. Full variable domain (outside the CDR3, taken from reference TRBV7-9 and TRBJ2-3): DTGVSQNPRHKITKRGQNVTFRCDPISEHNRLYWYRQTLGQGPEFLTYFQNEAQLEKSRLLSDRFSAERPKGSFSTLEIQRTEQGDSAMYLCASSLQTGATDTQYFGPGTRLTVL.